This T cell receptor beta chain was captured in a study of CD8 T cells in Susac syndrome. High-throughput TCR beta sequencing covered peripheral CD8+ and CD4+ T cells. The TEMRA cells underwent FACS enrichment, while the CD8+ and CD4+ T cells underwent negative isolation. Random hexamers were used to reverse transcribe roughly 0.45 to 1 ug of RNA. An immunoSEQ multiplex PCR generated amplified TCR beta CDR3 products spanning 54 Vbeta and 13 Jbeta. TCRdb reprocessed the immunoSEQ multiplex PCR reads via MiXCR and lists one record per CDR3 protein. The sample shows some 110,000 distinct CDR3 sequences, around 92% of them seen only once. Germline V lookup: CDR1 SEHNR, CDR2 FQNEAQ (reference sequence). Trimming removed 1 base at V and 4 bases at J, with 13 bases between. The CDR3 runs 15 residues. This clonotype was observed a handful of times. Its antigen remains unidentified. The study's findings and limits: The study's TCR sequencing and HLA analysis drew on a certain number of individuals. That number was acknowledged as relatively small.

The receptor was derived from a human donor with multiple sclerosis. This chain connects TRBV7-9 to TRBJ1-2; D not certain. Input material: CD4+ T cells from PBMCs. This CDR3 is CASSLGVAGSYGYTF. DNA for the CDR3: TGTGCCAGCAGCTTAGGAGTGGCAGGATCCTATGGCTACACCTTC.